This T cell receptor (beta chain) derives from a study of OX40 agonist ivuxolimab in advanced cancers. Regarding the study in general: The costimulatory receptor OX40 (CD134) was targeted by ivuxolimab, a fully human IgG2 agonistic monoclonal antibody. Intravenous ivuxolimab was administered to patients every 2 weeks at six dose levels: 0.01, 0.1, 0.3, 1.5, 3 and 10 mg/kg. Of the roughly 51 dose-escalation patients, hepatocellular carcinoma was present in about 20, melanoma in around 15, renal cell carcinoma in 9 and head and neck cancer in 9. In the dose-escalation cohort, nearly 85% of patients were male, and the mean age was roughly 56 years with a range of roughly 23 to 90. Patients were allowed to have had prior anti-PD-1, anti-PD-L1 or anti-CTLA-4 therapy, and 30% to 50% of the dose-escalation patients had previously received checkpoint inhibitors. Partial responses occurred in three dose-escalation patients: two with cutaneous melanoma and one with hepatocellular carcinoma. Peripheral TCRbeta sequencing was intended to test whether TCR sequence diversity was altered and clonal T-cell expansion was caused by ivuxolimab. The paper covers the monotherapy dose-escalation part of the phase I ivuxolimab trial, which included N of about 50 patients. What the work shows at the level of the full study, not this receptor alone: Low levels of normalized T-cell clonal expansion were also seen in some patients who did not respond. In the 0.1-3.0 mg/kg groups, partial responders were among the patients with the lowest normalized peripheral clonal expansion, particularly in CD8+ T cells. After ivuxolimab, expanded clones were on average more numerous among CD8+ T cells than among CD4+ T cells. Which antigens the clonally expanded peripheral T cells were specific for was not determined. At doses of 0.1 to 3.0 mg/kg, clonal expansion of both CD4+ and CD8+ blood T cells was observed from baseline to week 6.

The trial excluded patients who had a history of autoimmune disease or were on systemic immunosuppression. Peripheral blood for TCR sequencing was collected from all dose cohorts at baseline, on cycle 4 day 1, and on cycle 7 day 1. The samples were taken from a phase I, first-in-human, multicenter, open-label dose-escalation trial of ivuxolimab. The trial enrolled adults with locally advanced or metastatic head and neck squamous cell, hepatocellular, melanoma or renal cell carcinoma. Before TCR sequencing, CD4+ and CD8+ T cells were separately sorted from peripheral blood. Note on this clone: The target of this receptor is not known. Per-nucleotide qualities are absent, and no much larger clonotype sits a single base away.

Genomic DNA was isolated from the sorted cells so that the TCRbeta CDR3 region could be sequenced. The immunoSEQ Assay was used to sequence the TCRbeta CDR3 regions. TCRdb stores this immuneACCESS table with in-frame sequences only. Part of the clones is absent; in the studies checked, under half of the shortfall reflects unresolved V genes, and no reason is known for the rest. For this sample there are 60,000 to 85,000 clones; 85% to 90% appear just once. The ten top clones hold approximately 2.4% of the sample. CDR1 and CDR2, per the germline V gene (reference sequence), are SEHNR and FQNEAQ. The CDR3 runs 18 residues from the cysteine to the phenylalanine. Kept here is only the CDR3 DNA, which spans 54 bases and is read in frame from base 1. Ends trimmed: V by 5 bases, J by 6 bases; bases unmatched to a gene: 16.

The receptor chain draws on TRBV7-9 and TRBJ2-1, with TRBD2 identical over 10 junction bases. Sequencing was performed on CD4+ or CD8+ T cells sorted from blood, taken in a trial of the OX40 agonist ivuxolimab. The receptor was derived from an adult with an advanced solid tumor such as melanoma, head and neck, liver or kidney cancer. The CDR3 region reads CASSPRGGLAVPTNEQFF. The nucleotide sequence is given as TGTGCCAGCAGCCCAAGGGGAGGACTAGCGGTACCCACCAATGAGCAGTTCTTC. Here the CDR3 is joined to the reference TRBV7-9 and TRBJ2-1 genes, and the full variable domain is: DTGVSQNPRHKITKRGQNVTFRCDPISEHNRLYWYRQTLGQGPEFLTYFQNEAQLEKSRLLSDRFSAERPKGSFSTLEIQRTEQGDSAMYLCASSPRGGLAVPTNEQFFGPGTRLTVL.